This is a list of T cell receptor beta chains from one sample in a study of blood T cell repertoires in COVID-19. Clones were sequenced by immunoSEQ multiplex PCR, and TCRdb holds only the in-frame ones, with some missing. The data contain more than 250,000 clones, approximately 89% of them singletons. Sequenced sample: peripheral blood. The receptors originated from a woman aged 25 to 39 with COVID-19, enrolled during active disease. Each CDR3 is given with its conserved first and last residue. The D gene is left open where the match is weak. The size entry is marked missing in some rows and otherwise reads once, few, many or a size class.

abundance	v_gene	j_gene	d_gene	len	CDR3nt	CDR3aa
few	TRBV7-7	TRBJ2-2	TRBD2	15	TGTGCTAGCAGCACAACTAGCGGGGTCACCGGGGAGCTGTTTTTT	CASSTTSGVTGELFF
-	TRBV6-1	TRBJ1-1	TRBD1	12	TGTGCCAGCAGGACAGGGTCTCCTGAAGCTTTCTTT	CASRTGSPEAFF
-	TRBV5-6	TRBJ2-2	TRBD1	15	TGTGCCAGCAGCTCACTCCAACAGGACAGGGGGGATGTGTTTTTT	CASSSLQQDRGDVFF
-	TRBV5-5	TRBJ2-2	-	16	TGTGCCAGCAGCTCCCCGGGGTGGGGACTCACCGGGGAGCTGTTTTTT	CASSSPGWGLTGELFF
-	TRBV4-1	TRBJ2-7	-	16	TGCGCCAGCAGCCAAGAAAGTATGGGTAGGGGGTACGAGCAGTACTTC	CASSQESMGRGYEQYF
-	TRBV5-5	TRBJ1-3	-	16	TGTGCCAGCAGCTTGGGCGTTGGGAGGCCTGGAAACACCATATATTTT	CASSLGVGRPGNTIYF
-	TRBV3-1/TRBV3-2	TRBJ1-3	TRBD1	15	TGTGCCAGCAGCCAACTCACAGGGGGAAAGGGGACCATATATTTT	CASSQLTGGKGTIYF
-	TRBV15	TRBJ1-5	-	14	TGTGCCACCAGCAGTCGACAGGTCAATCAGCCCCAGCATTTT	CATSSRQVNQPQHF
-	TRBV6-1	TRBJ1-6	-	15	TGTGCCAGCAGTGAGACAGCCTCCTATAATTCACCCCTCCACTTT	CASSETASYNSPLHF
-	TRBV19	TRBJ1-6	-	14	TGTGCCAGTAGTATGCGGAGTCAATATTCACCCCTCCACTTT	CASSMRSQYSPLHF
few	TRBV19	TRBJ1-1	-	13	TGTGCCAGTCGACAGGACATGAACACTGAAGCTTTCTTT	CASRQDMNTEAFF
-	TRBV27	TRBJ2-3	-	13	TGTGCCAGCAGTTTATTACGCGGCGATACGCAGTATTTT	CASSLLRGDTQYF
-	TRBV7-2	TRBJ1-6	TRBD1	16	TGTGCCAGCAGCCCCCTCCGACAGGGGGCTTTCTCACCCCTCCACTTT	CASSPLRQGAFSPLHF